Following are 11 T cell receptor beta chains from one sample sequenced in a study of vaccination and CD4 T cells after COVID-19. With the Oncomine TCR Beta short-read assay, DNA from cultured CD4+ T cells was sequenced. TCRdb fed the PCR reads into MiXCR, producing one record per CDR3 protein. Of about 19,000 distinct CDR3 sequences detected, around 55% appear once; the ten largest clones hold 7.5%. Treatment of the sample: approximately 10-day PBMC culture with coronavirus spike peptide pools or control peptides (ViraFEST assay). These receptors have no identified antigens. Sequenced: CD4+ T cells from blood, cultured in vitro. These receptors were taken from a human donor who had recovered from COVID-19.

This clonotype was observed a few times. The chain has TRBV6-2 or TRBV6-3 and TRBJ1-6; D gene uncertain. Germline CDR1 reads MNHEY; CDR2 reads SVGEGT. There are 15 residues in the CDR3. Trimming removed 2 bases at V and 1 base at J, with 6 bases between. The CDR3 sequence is CASSYMASYNSPLHF. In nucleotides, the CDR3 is TGTGCCAGCAGTTACATGGCGTCCTATAATTCACCCCTCCACTTT.

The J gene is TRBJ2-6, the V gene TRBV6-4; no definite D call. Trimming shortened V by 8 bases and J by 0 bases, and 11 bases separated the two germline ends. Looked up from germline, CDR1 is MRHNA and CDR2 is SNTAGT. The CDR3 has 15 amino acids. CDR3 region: CASGRWSSGANVLTF. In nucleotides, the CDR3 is TGTGCCAGCGGTAGGTGGAGCTCTGGGGCCAACGTCCTGACTTTC.

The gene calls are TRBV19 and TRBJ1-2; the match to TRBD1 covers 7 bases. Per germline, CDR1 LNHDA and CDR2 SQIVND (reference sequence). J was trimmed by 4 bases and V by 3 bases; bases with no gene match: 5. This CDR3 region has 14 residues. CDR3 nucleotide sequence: TGTGCCAGTAGTATTGGGGACAGACCCTATGGCTACACCTTC. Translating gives CASSIGDRPYGYTF. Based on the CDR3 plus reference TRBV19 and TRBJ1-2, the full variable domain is DGGITQSPKYLFRKEGQNVTLSCEQNLNHDAMYWYRQDPGQGLRLIYYSQIVNDFQKGDIAEGYSVSREKKESFPLTVTSAQKNPTAFYLCASSIGDRPYGYTFGSGTRLTVV.

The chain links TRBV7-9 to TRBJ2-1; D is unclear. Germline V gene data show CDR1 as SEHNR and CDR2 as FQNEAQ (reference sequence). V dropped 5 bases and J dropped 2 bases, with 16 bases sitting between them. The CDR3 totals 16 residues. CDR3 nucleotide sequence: TGTGCCAGCAGCCCCGCTACCGTCTCCACCTACAATGAGCAGTTCTTC. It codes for CASSPATVSTYNEQFF.

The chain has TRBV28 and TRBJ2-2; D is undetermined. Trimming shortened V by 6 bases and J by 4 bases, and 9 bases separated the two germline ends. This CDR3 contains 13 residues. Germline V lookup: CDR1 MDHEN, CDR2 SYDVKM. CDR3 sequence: CASSPSITGELFF. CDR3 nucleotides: TGTGCCAGCAGCCCCAGTATCACCGGGGAGCTGTTTTTT.

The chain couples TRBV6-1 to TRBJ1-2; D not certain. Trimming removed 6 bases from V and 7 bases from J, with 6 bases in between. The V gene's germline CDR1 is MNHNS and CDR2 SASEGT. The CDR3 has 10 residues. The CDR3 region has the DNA TGTGCCAGCAGAACCTTTGGCTACACCTTC. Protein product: CASRTFGYTF.

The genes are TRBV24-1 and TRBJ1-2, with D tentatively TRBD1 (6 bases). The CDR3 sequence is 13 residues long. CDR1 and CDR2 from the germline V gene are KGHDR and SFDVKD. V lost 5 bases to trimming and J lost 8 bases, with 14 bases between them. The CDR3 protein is CATSAWGARGYTF. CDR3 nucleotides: TGTGCCACCAGTGCTTGGGGGGCGCGGGGCTACACCTTC.

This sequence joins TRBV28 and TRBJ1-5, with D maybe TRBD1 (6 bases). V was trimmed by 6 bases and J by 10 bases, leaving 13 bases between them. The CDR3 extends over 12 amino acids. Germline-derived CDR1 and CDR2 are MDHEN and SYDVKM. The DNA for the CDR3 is TGTGCCAGCAGCCAAGGGGGGGCCCCCCAGCATTTT. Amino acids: CASSQGGAPQHF. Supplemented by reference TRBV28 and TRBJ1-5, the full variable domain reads DVKVTQSSRYLVKRTGEKVFLECVQDMDHENMFWYRQDPGLGLRLIYFSYDVKMKEKGDIPEGYSVSREKKERFSLILESASTNQTSMYLCASSQGGAPQHFGDGTRLSIL.

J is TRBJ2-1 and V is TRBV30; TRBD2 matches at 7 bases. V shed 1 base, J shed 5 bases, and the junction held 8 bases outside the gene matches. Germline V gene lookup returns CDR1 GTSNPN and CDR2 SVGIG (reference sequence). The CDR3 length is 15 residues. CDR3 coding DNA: TGTGCCTGGAGTGGGGACTACCGAAAAAACAATGAGCAGTTCTTC. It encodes CAWSGDYRKNNEQFF.

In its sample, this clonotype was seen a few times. CDR3 nucleotides: TGTGCCAGCAGTTACTCGGGGGGGCTGTCAGATACGCAGTATTTT. Translation: CASSYSGGLSDTQYF. The chain is built from TRBV6-5 and TRBJ2-3, with D perhaps matching TRBD2 (7 bases). Per the germline V gene, CDR1 is MNHEY and CDR2 is SVGAGI. Trimming cost V 0 bases and J 4 bases, with 11 bases left between them. The CDR3 contains 15 residues.

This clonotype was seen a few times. CDR3 sequence reads: CASSRVTANYGYTF. The CDR3 nucleotides are TGCGCCAGCAGTCGGGTCACAGCTAACTATGGCTACACCTTC. This sequence joins TRBV4-3 and TRBJ1-2; D is unclear. The germline V gene encodes CDR1 LGHNA and CDR2 YSLEER. Trimming removed 6 bases from V and 0 bases from J, with 11 bases in between. The CDR3 is 14 residues long.